This T cell receptor (beta chain) was captured by sequencing in a study of vaccination and CD4 T cells after COVID-19. Looking at the study overall: Convalescent patients gave post-COVID blood a median approximately 100 days post-diagnosis, range 35 to 161. Cells were stimulated with overlapping spike peptides from SARS-CoV-2, HCoV-NL63, HCoV-OC43 and HCoV-229E.

Regarding treatment: roughly 10-day PBMC culture with coronavirus spike peptide pools or control peptides (ViraFEST assay). Having spent 10 days in culture, CD4+ T cells were then isolated by negative selection. Comments on this clonotype: Its antigen is not known.

The germline V gene has CDR1 SGHAT and CDR2 FQNNGV. V dropped 5 bases and J dropped 0 bases, with 19 bases sitting between them. The CDR3 is made up of 17 amino acids. The Oncomine TCR Beta short-read assay sequenced DNA from cultured CD4+ T cells. Once CD4+ T cells had been cultured, genomic DNA was extracted from them. Each CDR3 protein gets one entry after TCRdb re-called the PCR reads with MiXCR. The sample records 20,000 or so distinct CDR3 sequences, around 44% being singletons. The sample here was CD4+ T cells from blood, cultured in vitro, taken before SARS-CoV-2 vaccination. The chain has TRBV11-2 and TRBJ1-2; D perhaps matches TRBD1 (5 bases). This sequence was found in a human donor who had recovered from COVID-19. The CDR3 loop is CASSQSLQSGSNYGYTF. In DNA form, the CDR3 reads TGTGCCAGCAGCCAGAGTCTACAGTCAGGGTCTAACTATGGCTACACCTTC.